One and the same sample provided the 15 T cell receptor beta chains below, sequenced in a study of shared clonotypes between healthy human individuals. Data came from immunoSEQ multiplex PCR; TCRdb stores just in-frame clones and leaves some out. The sample records over a million clones, around 98.5% being singletons. The source material was naive CD4+ T cells sorted from blood. Subset denoted: CD45RA+ positively selected. All receptors derive from a man under 40 in good health.

CDR3 region: CASNPSGRYEQYF. CDR3 bases: TGTGCCAGCAACCCTAGCGGGAGGTACGAGCAGTACTTC. V is TRBV7-9 and J is TRBJ2-7, with 11 bases that match TRBD2. From germline, CDR1 is SEHNR and CDR2 FQNEAQ (reference sequence). The CDR3 is 13 amino acids. V lost 7 bases, J lost 4 bases, and 3 bases stayed unmatched.

This clone was counted a single time. This chain links TRBV5-6 with TRBJ2-2; D is unresolved. This CDR3 has 14 residues. Germline V CDR1 and CDR2: SGHDT, YYEEEE. V lost 0 bases to trimming and J lost 1 base, with 4 bases between them. In DNA, the CDR3 is TGTGCCAGCAGCTTGGAACAGAACACCGGGGAGCTGTTTTTT. Its translation: CASSLEQNTGELFF.

CDR3 sequence (DNA): TGTGCCAGCAGGGCAACAGGAGAGAACACTGAAGCTTTCTTT. Translated, it gives CASRATGENTEAFF. The chain has TRBV7-9 and TRBJ1-1; tentative D call: TRBD1 (5 bases). Germline V gene data show CDR1 as SEHNR and CDR2 as FQNEAQ (reference sequence). The ends were cut back, 6 bases at V and 1 base at J, with 12 bases in the middle. CDR3 size: 14 residues.

This clone has just one count. This chain connects TRBV7-6 to TRBJ2-7, with a possible D match to TRBD1 (6 bases). Germline loops: CDR1 SGHVS, CDR2 FNYEAQ. Trimming took off 2 bases at V and 3 bases at J, with 29 bases between the two ends. The CDR3 consists of 20 residues. The CDR3 reads CASSLWGQEYKGPKSYEQYF. As DNA, the CDR3 is TGTGCCAGCAGCTTATGGGGACAAGAATACAAGGGGCCGAAAAGCTACGAGCAGTACTTC.

The chain couples TRBV28 to TRBJ2-7; no reliable D call. The CDR3 totals 12 residues. CDR1 MDHEN and CDR2 SYDVKM come from the germline V gene. The ends were cut back, 4 bases at V and 4 bases at J, with 8 bases in the middle. CDR3 DNA: TGTGCCAGCAGTTCAGGTTTATACGAGCAGTACTTC. The encoded protein is CASSSGLYEQYF.

The rearrangement links TRBV19 to TRBJ1-1, with D uncertain. Germline CDR1 LNHDA, CDR2 SQIVND (reference sequence). Trimming pared 5 bases from V and 10 bases from J, leaving 17 bases between. The CDR3 runs 13 residues. The CDR3 region is CASSLAGRMAAFF. For the CDR3, the DNA is TGTGCCAGTAGTTTAGCAGGTCGGATGGCAGCTTTCTTT.

The chain joins TRBV4-2 to TRBJ2-1, with 8 nucleotides matching TRBD2. CDR3 length: 15 residues. Germline V gives CDR1 LGHNA, CDR2 YNFKEQ. J was trimmed by 4 bases and V by 8 bases; bases with no gene match: 10. CDR3 nucleotides: TGTGCCAGCTCCCAATCGGTAGCGGGGTACAATGAGCAGTTCTTC. This encodes CASSQSVAGYNEQFF.

The V call is TRBV5-1, the J call TRBJ2-1; perhaps D is TRBD1 or TRBD2 (5 bases each). The CDR3 runs 13 residues. V was trimmed by 4 bases and J by 5 bases, leaving 10 bases between them. Germline V CDR1 and CDR2: SGHRS, YFSETQ. The CDR3 is CASSPGPNNEQFF. The CDR3 nucleotides read TGCGCCAGCAGCCCGGGACCGAACAATGAGCAGTTCTTC.

The gene calls are TRBV11-2 and TRBJ2-4, with a possible D match to TRBD2 (5 bases). This CDR3 has 16 residues. V dropped 0 bases and J dropped 0 bases, with 9 bases sitting between them. Looked up from germline, CDR1 is SGHAT and CDR2 is FQNNGV. The CDR3 is CASSLDPGLAKNIQYF. The DNA for the CDR3 is TGTGCCAGCAGCTTAGATCCTGGACTAGCCAAAAACATTCAGTACTTC.

The chain links TRBV7-9 to TRBJ2-3; 11 positions match TRBD2. The junction had 7 bases not matched to a gene; V was cut back by 6 bases and J by 5 bases. CDR3 length equals 15 residues. In germline, CDR1 is SEHNR, CDR2 FQNEAQ (reference sequence). CDR3 DNA: TGTGCCAGCAGTAATAGCGGGAGGGCCGTAGATACGCAGTATTTT. Amino acids: CASSNSGRAVDTQYF.

The chain joins TRBV2 to TRBJ2-1; tentatively, D is TRBD1 (6 bases). Trimming pared 7 bases from V and 4 bases from J, leaving 11 bases between. This CDR3 is built from 13 residues. Germline V CDR1 and CDR2: SNHLY, FYNNEI. CDR3 coding DNA: TGTGCCAGCACGTGGACAGAATACAATGAGCAGTTCTTC. Protein sequence: CASTWTEYNEQFF.

This chain links TRBV5-1 with TRBJ2-7; D gene unclear. The V end lost 3 bases, the J end lost 3 bases, and 13 bases lay between the germline ends. From germline, CDR1 is SGHRS and CDR2 YFSETQ. The CDR3 length is 14 residues. In DNA form, the CDR3 reads TGCGCCAGCAGCTCTGATTCCCCGGTCTACGAGCAGTACTTC. Its protein product is CASSSDSPVYEQYF.

This rearrangement joins TRBV28 to TRBJ1-5; the match to TRBD1 covers 9 bases. Germline CDR1 and CDR2: MDHEN and SYDVKM. The CDR3 has 14 amino acids. The junction had 5 bases not matched to a gene; V was cut back by 7 bases and J by 4 bases. CDR3 DNA sequence: TGTGCCAGCAATGACAGGGGGTCGAATCAGCCCCAGCATTTT. Its protein is CASNDRGSNQPQHF.

The chain combines TRBV5-1 with TRBJ2-3; D is undetermined. Germline V CDR1 and CDR2: SGHRS, YFSETQ. There are 15 residues in the CDR3. V was pared by 1 base and J by 4 bases, with 13 bases between. The CDR3 loop reads CASSLYLGSPDTQYF. CDR3 sequence (DNA): TGCGCCAGCAGCTTGTATTTGGGGTCACCAGATACGCAGTATTTT.

The rearrangement joins TRBV6-6 to TRBJ1-5; D unclear. This CDR3 contains 10 residues. In germline, CDR1 is MNHNY, CDR2 SVGAGI (reference sequence). The V gene lost 8 bases and the J gene lost 9 bases, with 8 bases spanning the gap. CDR3 sequence reads: CASSRGPQHF. Written as DNA, the CDR3 is TGTGCCAGCTCACGGGGGCCCCAGCATTTT.